Each of the 9 T cell receptor beta chains below was sequenced from the same sample in a study of shared clonotypes between healthy human individuals. Method: immunoSEQ multiplex PCR; TCRdb's copy keeps in-frame clones and lacks some. Of about 120,000 clones in the sample, 68% were seen once. Sequenced sample: memory CD8+ T cells sorted from blood. Sample subset: CD45RO+ cells pooled with CCR7-negative TemRA cells. Source of these receptors: a woman aged 30 to 39 in good health.

V and J are TRBV5-4 and TRBJ2-7; D is perhaps TRBD1 (9 bases). The V and J ends lost 4 bases and 6 bases respectively, with 23 bases between them. The CDR3 runs 16 residues. From germline, CDR1 is SGHNT and CDR2 YYREEE (reference sequence). The CDR3 spells CASSNPGGTGFGEQYF. Here the CDR3 DNA reads TGTGCCAGCAGCAACCCGGGGGGGACAGGGTTTGGCGAGCAGTACTTC.

The chain uses TRBV7-8 and TRBJ1-2; 7 bases are shared with TRBD1. CDR1 is SGHVS, CDR2 FQNEAQ, per germline. The CDR3 is 13 amino acids. Trimming at V came to 1 base and at J to 8 bases, leaving 4 bases not matched to a gene. The CDR3: CASSLGTGWGYTF. The CDR3 DNA reads TGTGCCAGCAGCTTAGGGACAGGTTGGGGCTACACCTTC. The variable domain in full, with the rest retrieved from reference TRBV7-8 and TRBJ1-2, is GAGVSQSPRYKVAKRGQDVALRCDPISGHVSLFWYQQALGQGPEFLTYFQNEAQLDKSGLPSDRFFAERPEGSVSTLKIQRTQQEDSAVYLCASSLGTGWGYTFGSGTRLTVV.

This chain joins TRBV10-3 and TRBJ1-2; D is ambiguous. Germline V gene lookup returns CDR1 ENHRY and CDR2 SYGVKD. V was cut by 0 bases and J by 6 bases, with 17 bases left in between. The length of the CDR3 is 16 residues. CDR3 sequence (DNA): TGTGCCATCAGTGAGTCTTATTGGTATACCCTGCATGGCTACACCTTC. Its translation is CAISESYWYTLHGYTF.

The rearrangement joins TRBV7-9 to TRBJ2-5, with 15 bases lining up with TRBD2. CDR1 and CDR2 from the germline V gene are SEHNR and FQNEAQ (reference sequence). Trimming took 0 bases from V and 5 from J; bases not matched to a gene: 4. The length of the CDR3 is 17 residues. The DNA of the CDR3 is TGTGCCAGCAGCTTAGCGAGGACTAGCGGGAGGGCGGAGACCCAGTACTTC. The encoded protein is CASSLARTSGRAETQYF.

The V and J genes are TRBV27 and TRBJ1-4; 7 bases map to TRBD1. After removal of 6 bases from V and 8 bases from J, the junction contained 15 bases not matched to a gene. The germline gives CDR1 MNHEY, CDR2 SMNVEV (reference sequence). CDR3 length equals 16 residues. The CDR3 loop reads CASRHIYRGIGEKLFF. The CDR3 DNA is TGTGCCAGCAGACATATATACAGGGGAATAGGCGAAAAACTGTTTTTT.

The V and J genes are TRBV9 and TRBJ2-1; 11 nucleotides align to TRBD2. The CDR3 covers 19 residues. The V segment lost 4 bases and the J segment 2 bases; nucleotides outside the gene matches: 14. The germline V gene encodes CDR1 SGDLS and CDR2 YYNGEE. For the CDR3, the DNA is TGTGCCAGCAGCTATATGGGACTAGCGGACTTTAACCCCTACAATGAGCAGTTCTTC. Translation gives CASSYMGLADFNPYNEQFF.

The chain carries TRBV19 and TRBJ2-2; 9 nucleotides agree with TRBD1. Germline trimming cut 5 bases from V and 0 bases from J; bases unmatched to any gene: 10. The CDR3 extends over 18 amino acids. From germline, CDR1 is LNHDA and CDR2 SQIVND (reference sequence). CDR3 sequence (DNA): TGTGCCAGTAGTGTCGGGGACAGGGCCTATCCGAACACCGGGGAGCTGTTTTTT. This sequence encodes CASSVGDRAYPNTGELFF.

Ten or more counts support this clone. The sample carries other DNA sequences with the same CDR3. The V call is TRBV7-9, the J call TRBJ1-1; D not certain. This CDR3 has 14 residues. Germline assignment: CDR1 SEHNR and CDR2 FQNEAQ (reference sequence). Trimming shortened V by 5 bases and J by 1 base, and 11 bases separated the two germline ends. The CDR3 region has the DNA TGTGCCAGCAGCCTAGTCGAGGGGAACACTGAAGCTTTCTTT. Its protein is CASSLVEGNTEAFF.

V gene TRBV11-2 combines with J gene TRBJ2-7; the D call may be TRBD1 or TRBD2 (6 bases each). Germline CDR1 reads SGHAT; CDR2 reads FQNNGV. With 4 bases removed from V and 7 bases from J, the gap between germline ends came to 17 bases. This CDR3 has 14 residues. DNA of the CDR3: TGTGCCAGCAGCTCGCGGGACACTCCCGGGGAGCAGTACTTC. Translating it yields CASSSRDTPGEQYF.